Listed here is a single T cell receptor beta chain. The data are from a study of blood T cell repertoires in COVID-19. The overall study: Samples came from the United States, Italy and Spain, spanning acute and convalescent COVID-19. T cells, B-cell-depleted T cells, or PBMCs provided the cDNA or gDNA that served as material.

As originally analysed: Researchers report that nucleated cell counts were estimated from reference gene primer amplification. Sequencing used immunoSEQ multiplex PCR; TCRdb keeps in-frame clones, though not all of them. That table furnishes V, J and clone size, whereas the DNA furnished D and trimming. The sample has some 100,000 clones, roughly nine tenths seen once. The CDR3 has 14 amino acids. Germline V gene data show CDR1 as MNHEY and CDR2 as SVGEGT. V lost 5 bases and J lost 6, with 17 bases in between. The sequenced material came from peripheral blood. The chain joins TRBV6-2 or TRBV6-3 to TRBJ2-7; D uncertain. The sequence was collected from a woman older than 75 with active COVID-19. CDR3 sequence: CASSPYHFGSEQYF. CDR3 DNA sequence: TGTGCCAGCAGTCCCTACCATTTTGGTAGCGAGCAGTACTTC.